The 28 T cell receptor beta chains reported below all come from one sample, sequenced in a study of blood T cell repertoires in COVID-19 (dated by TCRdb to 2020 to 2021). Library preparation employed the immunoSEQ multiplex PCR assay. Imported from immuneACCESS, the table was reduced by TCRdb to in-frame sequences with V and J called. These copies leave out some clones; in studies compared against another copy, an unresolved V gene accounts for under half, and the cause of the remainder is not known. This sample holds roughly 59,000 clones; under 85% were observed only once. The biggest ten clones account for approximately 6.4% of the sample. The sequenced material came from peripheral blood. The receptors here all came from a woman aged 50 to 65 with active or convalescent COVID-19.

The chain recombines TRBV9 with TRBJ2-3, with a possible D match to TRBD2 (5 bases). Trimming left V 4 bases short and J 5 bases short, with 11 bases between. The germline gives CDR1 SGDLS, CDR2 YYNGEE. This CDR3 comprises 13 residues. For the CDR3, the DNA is TGTGCCAGCAGCTTTCGGACTGGAGATACGCAGTATTTT. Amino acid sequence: CASSFRTGDTQYF. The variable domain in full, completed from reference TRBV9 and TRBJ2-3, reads DSGVTQTPKHLITATGQRVTLRCSPRSGDLSVYWYQQSLDQGLQFLIQYYNGEERAKGNILERFSAQQFPDLHSELNLSSLELGDSALYFCASSFRTGDTQYFGPGTRLTVL.

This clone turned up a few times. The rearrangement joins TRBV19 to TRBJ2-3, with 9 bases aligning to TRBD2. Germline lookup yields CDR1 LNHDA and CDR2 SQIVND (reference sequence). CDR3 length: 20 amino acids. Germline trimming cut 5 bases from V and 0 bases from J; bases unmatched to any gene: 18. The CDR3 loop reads CASSPVGLAGLGSSTDTQYF. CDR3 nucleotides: TGTGCCAGTAGTCCCGTAGGGCTAGCGGGATTGGGATCTAGCACAGATACGCAGTATTTT.

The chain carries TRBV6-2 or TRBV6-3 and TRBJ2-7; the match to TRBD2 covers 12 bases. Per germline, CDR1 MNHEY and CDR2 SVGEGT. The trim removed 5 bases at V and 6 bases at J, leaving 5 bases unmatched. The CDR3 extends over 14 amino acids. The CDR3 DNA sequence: TGTGCCAGCAGTCCGCTAGCGGGAGGGCCCGAGCAGTACTTC. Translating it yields CASSPLAGGPEQYF.

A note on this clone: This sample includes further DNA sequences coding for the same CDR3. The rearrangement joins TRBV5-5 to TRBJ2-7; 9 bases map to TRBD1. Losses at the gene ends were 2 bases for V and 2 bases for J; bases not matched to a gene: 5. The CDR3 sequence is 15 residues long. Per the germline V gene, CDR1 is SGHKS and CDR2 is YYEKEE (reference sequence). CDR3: CASSLGQGRAYEQYF. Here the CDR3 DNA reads TGTGCCAGCAGCTTAGGACAGGGGAGAGCCTACGAGCAGTACTTC. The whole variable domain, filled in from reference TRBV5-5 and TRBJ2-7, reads DAGVTQSPTHLIKTRGQQVTLRCSPISGHKSVSWYQQVLGQGPQFIFQYYEKEERGRGNFPDRFSARQFPNYSSELNVNALLLGDSALYLCASSLGQGRAYEQYFGPGTRLTVT.

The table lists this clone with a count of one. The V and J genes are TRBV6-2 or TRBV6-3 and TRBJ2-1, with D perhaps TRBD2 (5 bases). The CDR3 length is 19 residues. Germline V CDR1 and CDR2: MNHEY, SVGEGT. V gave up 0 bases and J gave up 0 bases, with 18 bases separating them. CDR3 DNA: TGTGCCAGCAGTTACTCCCTTTGGGGAGTCGATAGCTCCTACAATGAGCAGTTCTTC. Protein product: CASSYSLWGVDSSYNEQFF.

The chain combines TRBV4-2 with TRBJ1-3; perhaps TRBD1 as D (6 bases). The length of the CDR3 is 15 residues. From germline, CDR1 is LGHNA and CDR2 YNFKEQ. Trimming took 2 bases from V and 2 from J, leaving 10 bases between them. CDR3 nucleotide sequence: TGTGCCAGCAGCCAATACAGGGAGACTGGAAACACCATATATTTT. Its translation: CASSQYRETGNTIYF.

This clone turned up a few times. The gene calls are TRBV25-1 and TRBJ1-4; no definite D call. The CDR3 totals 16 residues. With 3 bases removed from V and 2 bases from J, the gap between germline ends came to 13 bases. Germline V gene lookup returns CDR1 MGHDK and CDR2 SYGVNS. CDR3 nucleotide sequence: TGTGCCAGCAGTGAGGCCACATCCCGCACTAATGAAAAACTGTTTTTT. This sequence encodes CASSEATSRTNEKLFF.

The CDR3 nucleotides read TGTGCCAGCAGCCAAGACTCGAGCTCCTACAATGAGCAGTTCTTC. This translates into CASSQDSSSYNEQFF. V gene TRBV3-1 (or the pseudogene TRBV3-2) combines with J gene TRBJ2-1, with D uncertain. Germline CDR1 LGHDT, CDR2 YNNKEL (reference sequence). The CDR3 is 15 amino acids. Trimming took off 0 bases at V and 0 bases at J, with 6 bases between the two ends.

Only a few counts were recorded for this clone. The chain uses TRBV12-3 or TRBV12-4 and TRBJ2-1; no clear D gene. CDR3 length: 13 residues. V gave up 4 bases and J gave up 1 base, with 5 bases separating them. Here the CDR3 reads CASSYSSYNEQFF. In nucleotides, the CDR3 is TGTGCCAGCAGTTATTCATCCTACAATGAGCAGTTCTTC.

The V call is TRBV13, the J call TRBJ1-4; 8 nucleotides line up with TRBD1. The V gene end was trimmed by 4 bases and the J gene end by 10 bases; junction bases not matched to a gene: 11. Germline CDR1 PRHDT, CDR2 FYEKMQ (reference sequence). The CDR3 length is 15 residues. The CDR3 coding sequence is TGTGCCAGCAGCTCCCAACAGGGGGGGATCGGAAAACTGTTTTTT. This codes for CASSSQQGGIGKLFF.

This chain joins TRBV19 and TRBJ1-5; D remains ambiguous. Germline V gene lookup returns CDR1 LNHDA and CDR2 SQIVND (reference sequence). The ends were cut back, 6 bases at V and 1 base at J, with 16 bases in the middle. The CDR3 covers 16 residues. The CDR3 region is CASSTGSGVSNQPQHF. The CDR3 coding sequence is TGTGCCAGTAGCACGGGGTCCGGGGTGAGCAATCAGCCCCAGCATTTT.

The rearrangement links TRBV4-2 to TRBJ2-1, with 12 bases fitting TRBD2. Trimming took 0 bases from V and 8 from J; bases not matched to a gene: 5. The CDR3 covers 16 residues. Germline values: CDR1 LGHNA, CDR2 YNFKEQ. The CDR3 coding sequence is TGTGCCAGCAGCCAAGAACCTAGCGGGAGGGCCGATGAGCAGTTCTTC. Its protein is CASSQEPSGRADEQFF.

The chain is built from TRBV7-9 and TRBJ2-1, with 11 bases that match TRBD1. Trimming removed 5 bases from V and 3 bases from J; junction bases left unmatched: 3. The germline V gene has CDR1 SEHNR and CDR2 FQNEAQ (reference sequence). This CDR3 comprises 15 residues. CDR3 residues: CASSPDRGLYNEQFF. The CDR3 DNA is TGTGCCAGCAGCCCGGACAGGGGGCTCTACAATGAGCAGTTCTTC.

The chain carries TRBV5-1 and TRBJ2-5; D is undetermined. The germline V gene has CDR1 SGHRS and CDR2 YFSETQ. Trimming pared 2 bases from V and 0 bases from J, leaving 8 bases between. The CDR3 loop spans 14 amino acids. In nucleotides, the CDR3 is TGCGCCAGCAGCTTTCGCGATTACCAAGAGACCCAGTACTTC. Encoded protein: CASSFRDYQETQYF.

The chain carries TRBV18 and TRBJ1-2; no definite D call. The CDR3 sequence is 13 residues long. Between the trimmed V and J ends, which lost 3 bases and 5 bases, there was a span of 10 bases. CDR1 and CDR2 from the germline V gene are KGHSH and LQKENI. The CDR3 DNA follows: TGTGCCAGCTCACCTCGCTTGGAGTATGGCTACACCTTC. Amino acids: CASSPRLEYGYTF.

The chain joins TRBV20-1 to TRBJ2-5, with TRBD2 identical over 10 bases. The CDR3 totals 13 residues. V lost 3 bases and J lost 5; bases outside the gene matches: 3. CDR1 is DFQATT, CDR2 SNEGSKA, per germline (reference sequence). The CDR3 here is CSASLAGAETQYF. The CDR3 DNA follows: TGCAGTGCTAGTCTAGCGGGAGCGGAGACCCAGTACTTC.

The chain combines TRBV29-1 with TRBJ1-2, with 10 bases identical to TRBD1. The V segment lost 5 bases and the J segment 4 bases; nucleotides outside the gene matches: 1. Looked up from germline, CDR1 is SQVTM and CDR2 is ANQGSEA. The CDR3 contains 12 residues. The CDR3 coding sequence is TGCAGCGTTTGGGACAGGGGCTATGGCTACACCTTC. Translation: CSVWDRGYGYTF.

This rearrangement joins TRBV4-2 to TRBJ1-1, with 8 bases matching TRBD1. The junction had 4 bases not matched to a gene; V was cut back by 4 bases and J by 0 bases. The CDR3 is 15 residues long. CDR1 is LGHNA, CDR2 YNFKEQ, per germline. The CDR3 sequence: CASSPLQGVNTEAFF. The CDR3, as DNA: TGTGCCAGCAGCCCCCTACAGGGGGTGAACACTGAAGCTTTCTTT.

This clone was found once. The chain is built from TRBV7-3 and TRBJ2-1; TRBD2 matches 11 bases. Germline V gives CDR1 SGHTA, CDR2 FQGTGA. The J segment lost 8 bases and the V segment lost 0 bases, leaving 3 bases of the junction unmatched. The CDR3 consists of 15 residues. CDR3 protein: CASSLTGLAGDEQFF. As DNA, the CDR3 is TGTGCCAGCAGCTTAACCGGACTAGCGGGCGATGAGCAGTTCTTC.

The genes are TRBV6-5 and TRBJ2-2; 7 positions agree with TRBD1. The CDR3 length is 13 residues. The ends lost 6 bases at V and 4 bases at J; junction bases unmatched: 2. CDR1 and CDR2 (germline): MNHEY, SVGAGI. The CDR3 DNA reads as TGTGCCAGCAGGACAGGGTTCACCGGGGAGCTGTTTTTT. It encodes CASRTGFTGELFF.

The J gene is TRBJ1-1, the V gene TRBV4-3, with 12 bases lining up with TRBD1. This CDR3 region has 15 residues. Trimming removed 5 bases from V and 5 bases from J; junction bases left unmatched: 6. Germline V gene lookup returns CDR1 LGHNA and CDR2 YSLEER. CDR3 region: CASSSRDRGLTEAFF. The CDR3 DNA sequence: TGCGCCAGCAGCTCGCGGGACAGGGGGCTTACTGAAGCTTTCTTT.

The CDR3 is CASKNQAGSYEQYF. In DNA, the CDR3 is TGTGCCAGTAAGAATCAAGCAGGTTCCTACGAGCAGTACTTC. The V call is TRBV19, the J call TRBJ2-7, with D uncertain. The germline V gene has CDR1 LNHDA and CDR2 SQIVND (reference sequence). Deletions cut 7 bases from V and 1 base from J, with 14 bases between. This CDR3 is 14 amino acids long.

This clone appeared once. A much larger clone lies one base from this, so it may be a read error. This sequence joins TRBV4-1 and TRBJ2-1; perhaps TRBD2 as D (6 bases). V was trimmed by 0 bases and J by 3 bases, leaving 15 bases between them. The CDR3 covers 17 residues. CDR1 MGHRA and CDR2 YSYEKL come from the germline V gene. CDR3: CASSQEGGAKFYNEQFF. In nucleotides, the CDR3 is TGCGCCAGCAGCCAAGAAGGAGGGGCTAAGTTCTACAATGAGCAGTTCTTC.

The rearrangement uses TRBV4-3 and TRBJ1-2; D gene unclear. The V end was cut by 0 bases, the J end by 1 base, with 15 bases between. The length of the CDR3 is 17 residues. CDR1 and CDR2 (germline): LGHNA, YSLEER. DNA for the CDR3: TGCGCCAGCAGCCAAGATCATGGAGCGACGGGTAACTATGGCTACACCTTC. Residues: CASSQDHGATGNYGYTF.

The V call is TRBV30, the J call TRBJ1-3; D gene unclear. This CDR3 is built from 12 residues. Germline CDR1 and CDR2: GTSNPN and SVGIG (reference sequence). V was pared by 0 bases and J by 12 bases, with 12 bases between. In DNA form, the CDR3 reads TGTGCCTGGAGTGTACTCGTGTCGAACATATATTTT. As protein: CAWSVLVSNIYF.

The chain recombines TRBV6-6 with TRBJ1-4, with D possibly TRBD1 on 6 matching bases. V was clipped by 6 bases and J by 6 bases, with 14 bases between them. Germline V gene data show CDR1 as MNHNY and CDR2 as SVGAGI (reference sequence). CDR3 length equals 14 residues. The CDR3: CASSQTGSYEKLFF. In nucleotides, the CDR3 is TGTGCCAGCAGCCAAACAGGGTCCTATGAAAAACTGTTTTTT.

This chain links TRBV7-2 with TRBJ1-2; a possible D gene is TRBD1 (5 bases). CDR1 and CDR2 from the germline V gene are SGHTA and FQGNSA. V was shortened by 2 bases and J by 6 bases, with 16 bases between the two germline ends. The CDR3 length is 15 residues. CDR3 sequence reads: CASSLRGLGGDGYTF. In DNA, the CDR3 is TGTGCCAGCAGCTTAAGGGGTCTGGGAGGGGATGGCTACACCTTC.

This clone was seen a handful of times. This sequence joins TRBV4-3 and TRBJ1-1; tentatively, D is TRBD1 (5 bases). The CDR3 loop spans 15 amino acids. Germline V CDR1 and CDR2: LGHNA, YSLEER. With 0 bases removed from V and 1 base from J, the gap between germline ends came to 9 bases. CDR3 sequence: CASSQDGQGNTEAFF. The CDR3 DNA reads TGCGCCAGCAGCCAAGATGGGCAGGGGAACACTGAAGCTTTCTTT.